These T cell receptor beta chains were read from a single sample in a study of cytomegalovirus exposure and HLA in healthy donors. The protocol was immunoSEQ multiplex PCR, while the TCRdb copy is restricted to in-frame clones and leaves out a portion. The table records around 100,000 clones, roughly 70% of them present only once. The sample comprised PBMCs. The receptors were sampled from a woman aged 25 to 39 in good health and CMV-seronegative. Both conserved end residues are part of each CDR3. Each record gives: D gene, clone size, V gene, CDR3 length, J gene, CDR3 DNA, CDR3 protein. D genes are given only for firm matches. The listing skips clone size in some rows; elsewhere it reads once, few, many or a size class.

>-|-|TRBV18|13|TRBJ2-7
TGTGCCAGCTCAGGGCAGGAGGCCTACGAGCAGTACTTC
CASSGQEAYEQYF
>-|-|TRBV6-1|13|TRBJ2-1
TGTGCCAGCAGTGGACACACTTACAATGAGCAGTTCTTC
CASSGHTYNEQFF
>TRBD1|few|TRBV5-1|14|TRBJ1-4
TGCGCCAGCAGCCGCGACAGGGTTAATGAAAAACTGTTTTTT
CASSRDRVNEKLFF
>-|-|TRBV7-2|14|TRBJ1-5
TGTGCCAGCAGCTCCGCAGCGAACAATCAGCCCCAGCATTTT
CASSSAANNQPQHF
>-|-|TRBV7-2|14|TRBJ1-5
TGTGCCAGCAGCTTGATGGCAGGTAATCAGCCCCAGCATTTT
CASSLMAGNQPQHF
>-|-|TRBV14|13|TRBJ1-2
TGTGCCAGCAGCCGAACAGGCTCTTATGGCTACACCTTC
CASSRTGSYGYTF
>TRBD1|-|TRBV9|12|TRBJ1-2
TGTGCCAGCACGACAGGGAACTATGGCTACACCTTC
CASTTGNYGYTF
>-|-|TRBV6-5|13|TRBJ1-2
TGTGCCAGCAGTGACGGACAGTATTATGGCTACACCTTC
CASSDGQYYGYTF
>TRBD1|-|TRBV4-1|15|TRBJ1-3
TGCGCCAGCAGCCTAATGACAGGGACGGGAAACACCATATATTTT
CASSLMTGTGNTIYF
>TRBD2|-|TRBV9|15|TRBJ2-7
TGTGCCAGCAGCGTAGGGTGGGCTAGCGGGAGCGAGCAGTACTTC
CASSVGWASGSEQYF
>TRBD1|-|TRBV30|16|TRBJ1-1
TGTGCCTGGCATTTTCGGGACAGGGGATTGAACACTGAAGCTTTCTTT
CAWHFRDRGLNTEAFF
>-|-|TRBV18|14|TRBJ1-1
TGTGCCAGCTCACCCGACAGAGTGAACACTGAAGCTTTCTTT
CASSPDRVNTEAFF
>-|-|TRBV18|13|TRBJ2-2
TGTGCCAGCTCCCCTGGGAGGACCGGGGAGCTGTTTTTT
CASSPGRTGELFF
>TRBD2|-|TRBV5-1|16|TRBJ2-3
TGCGCCAGCAGCCCCGTGGTAGCGGGGAGCACAGATACGCAGTATTTT
CASSPVVAGSTDTQYF
>-|-|TRBV7-3|12|TRBJ1-2
TGTGCCAGCGGGGTGGAGGGAGCTGGCTACACCTTC
CASGVEGAGYTF
>-|-|TRBV7-6|13|TRBJ2-3
TGTGCCAGCAGCCTCCAGGGTGCAGATACGCAGTATTTT
CASSLQGADTQYF
>TRBD1|-|TRBV11-3|18|TRBJ2-3
TGTGCCAGCAGCTCAGGATCCCGGGGGACAGGAAAATCAGATACGCAGTATTTT
CASSSGSRGTGKSDTQYF
>-|few|TRBV19|14|TRBJ1-1
TGTGCCAGTAGTTGGAGGGGAAGGGATTCTGAAGCTTTCTTT
CASSWRGRDSEAFF
>-|-|TRBV29-1|13|TRBJ2-7
TGCAGCGCGAAGGACAGTCGAAGCTACGAGCAGTACTTC
CSAKDSRSYEQYF
>TRBD1|-|TRBV19|14|TRBJ2-7
TGTGCCAGTAGTTCGACAGGGGACCCCTACGAGCAGTACTTC
CASSSTGDPYEQYF